This T cell receptor beta chain was sequenced during a study of cytomegalovirus exposure and HLA in healthy donors (dated by TCRdb to 2016 to 2017). As for the study more broadly: A later analysis indicated that the 120 validation repertoires were generated on the platform also employed for the 700 or so repertoires of the first cohort. The aim of the study was to test whether cataloging public T cell receptors could identify signatures of past pathogen exposure. In addition to the first cohort of 666 subjects, a separate validation cohort of around 110 different subjects was used. To predict cytomegalovirus infection status, the study combined high-throughput TCR immunosequencing, statistical association of individual TCRs with disease status, and machine learning.

Separate from the approximately 700-subject first cohort, the validation cohort of about 120 subjects was the group to which the donors belonged. As regards this clone: The antigen it binds to is not known. No per-base quality is available; no much larger clone lies one base away.

Compared with germline, V lacks 4 bases and J lacks 4 bases; bases without a gene match: 10. The CDR3 runs 16 residues from the cysteine to the phenylalanine. Only the CDR3 DNA stays, 48 bases, in frame from base 1. CDR1 and CDR2, looked up from the germline V gene, are MDHEN and SYDVKM. The library was obtained by the immunoSEQ multiplex PCR assay. On the study's bioinformatics: A statistical classification framework was built to diagnose cytomegalovirus status from the catalog of TCR beta chain sequences. TCRdb stores this immuneACCESS table with in-frame sequences only. Part of the clones is absent; in the studies checked, under half of the shortfall reflects unresolved V genes, and no reason is known for the rest. The V and J calls and clone size are taken from that table; D and trimming were inferred from the DNA. Here the sample has approximately 300,000 clones; about nine tenths occur a single time. The top ten clones comprise approximately 0.84% of the sample.

Broad study findings and their caveats: The study listed approximately 150 TCR beta chains as associated with cytomegalovirus. Most TCR sequences were seen in very few donors, while some public TCRs were found in many individuals. The classifier was reported to diagnose cytomegalovirus status with high specificity and sensitivity in both the original cohort and the validation cohort. The validation cohort had no HLA typing available for a later analysis, so co-occurrence within that cohort was assessed over all 120 or so repertoires. Subsequent analysis determined that TCRs grouped into clusters in the first cohort also showed a tendency toward co-occurrence across the roughly 130 validation repertoires, and 94% of cluster scores exceeded 0. It was suggested by the authors that the approach could potentially be generalized to other disease states and immunological phenotypes. In vitro tests confirmed that a few of the cytomegalovirus-associated TCR beta chains recognize cytomegalovirus antigens.

The specimen was PBMCs. The receptor was derived from a woman aged 18-35 years in good health and CMV-seronegative. Rearrangement joined TRBV28 to TRBJ1-1, with 9 bases in between that match TRBD1. The CDR3 reads as follows: CASSSIGQGLGTEAFF. In nucleotides, the sequence is TGTGCCAGCAGTTCGATTGGACAGGGGCTGGGCACTGAAGCTTTCTTT.